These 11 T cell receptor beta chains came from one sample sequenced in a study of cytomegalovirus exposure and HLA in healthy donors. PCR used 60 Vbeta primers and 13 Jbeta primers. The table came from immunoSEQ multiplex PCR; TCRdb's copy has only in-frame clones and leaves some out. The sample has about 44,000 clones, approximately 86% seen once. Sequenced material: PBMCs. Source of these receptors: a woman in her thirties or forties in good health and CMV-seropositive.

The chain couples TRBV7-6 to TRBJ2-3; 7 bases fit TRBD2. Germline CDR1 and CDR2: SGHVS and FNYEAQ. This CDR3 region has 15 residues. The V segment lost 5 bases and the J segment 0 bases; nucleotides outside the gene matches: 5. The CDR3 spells CASSPHSGSTDTQYF. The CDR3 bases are TGTGCCAGCAGCCCGCATAGCGGGAGCACAGATACGCAGTATTTT.

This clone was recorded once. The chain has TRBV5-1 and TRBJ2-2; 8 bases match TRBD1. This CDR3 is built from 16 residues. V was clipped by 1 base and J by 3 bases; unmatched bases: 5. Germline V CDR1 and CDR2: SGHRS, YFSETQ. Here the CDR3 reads CASSLTGGWDTGELFF. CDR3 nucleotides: TGCGCCAGCAGCTTGACAGGGGGATGGGACACCGGGGAGCTGTTTTTT.

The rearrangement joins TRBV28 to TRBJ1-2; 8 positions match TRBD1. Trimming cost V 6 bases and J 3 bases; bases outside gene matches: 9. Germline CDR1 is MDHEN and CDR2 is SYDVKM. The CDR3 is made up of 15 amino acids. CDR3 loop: CASRAGQGAYYGYTF. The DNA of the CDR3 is TGTGCCAGCAGGGCGGGTCAGGGGGCGTACTATGGCTACACCTTC.

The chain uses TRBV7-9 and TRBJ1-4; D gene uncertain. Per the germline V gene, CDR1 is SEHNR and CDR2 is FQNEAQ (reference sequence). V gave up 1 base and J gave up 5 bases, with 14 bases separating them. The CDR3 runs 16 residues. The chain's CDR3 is CASSLEGGRQNEKLFF. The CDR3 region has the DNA TGTGCCAGCAGCTTAGAGGGAGGCCGCCAGAATGAAAAACTGTTTTTT.

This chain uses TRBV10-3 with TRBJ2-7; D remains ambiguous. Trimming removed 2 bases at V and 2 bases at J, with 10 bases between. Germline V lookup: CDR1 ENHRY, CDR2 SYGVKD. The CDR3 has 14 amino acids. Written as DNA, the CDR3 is TGTGCCATCAGTGAGGGTCCGAGAGCCTACGAGCAGTACTTC. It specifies CAISEGPRAYEQYF.

The CDR3 spells CASRSSGHNEQFF. CDR3 coding DNA: TGTGCCAGCAGGAGTAGCGGACACAATGAGCAGTTCTTC. The chain links TRBV2 to TRBJ2-1, with a weak D call TRBD2 (6 bases). The germline V gene has CDR1 SNHLY and CDR2 FYNNEI. V was shortened by 6 bases and J by 5 bases, with 11 bases between the two germline ends. The CDR3 is 13 residues long.

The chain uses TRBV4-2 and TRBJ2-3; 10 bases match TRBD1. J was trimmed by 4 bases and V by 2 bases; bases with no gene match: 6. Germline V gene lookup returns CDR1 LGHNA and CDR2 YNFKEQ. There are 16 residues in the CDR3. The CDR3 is CASSQPTGTGADTQYF. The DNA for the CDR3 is TGTGCCAGCAGCCAACCTACCGGGACAGGGGCAGATACGCAGTATTTT.

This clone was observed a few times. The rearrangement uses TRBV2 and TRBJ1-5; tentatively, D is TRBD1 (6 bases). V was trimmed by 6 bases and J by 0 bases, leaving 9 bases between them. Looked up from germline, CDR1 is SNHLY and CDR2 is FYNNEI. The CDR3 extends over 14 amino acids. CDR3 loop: CASSEDSSNQPQHF. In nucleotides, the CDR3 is TGTGCCAGCAGCGAGGACAGTAGCAATCAGCCCCAGCATTTT.

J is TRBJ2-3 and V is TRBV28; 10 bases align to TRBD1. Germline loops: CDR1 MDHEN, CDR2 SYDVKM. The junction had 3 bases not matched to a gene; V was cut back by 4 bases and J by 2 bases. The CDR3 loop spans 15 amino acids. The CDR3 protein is CASSSGQGNTDTQYF. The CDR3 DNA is TGTGCCAGCAGTTCGGGACAGGGGAACACAGATACGCAGTATTTT.

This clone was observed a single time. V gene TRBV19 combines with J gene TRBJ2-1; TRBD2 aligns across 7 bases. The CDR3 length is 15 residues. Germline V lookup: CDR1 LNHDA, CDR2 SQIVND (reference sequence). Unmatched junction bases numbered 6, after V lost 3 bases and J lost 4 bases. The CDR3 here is CASSIFAGEYNEQFF. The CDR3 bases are TGTGCCAGTAGTATTTTTGCGGGAGAGTACAATGAGCAGTTCTTC.

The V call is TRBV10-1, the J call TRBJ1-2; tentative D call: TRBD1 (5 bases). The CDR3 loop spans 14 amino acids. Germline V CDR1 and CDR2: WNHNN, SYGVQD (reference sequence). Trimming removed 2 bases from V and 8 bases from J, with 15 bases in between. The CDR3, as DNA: TGCGCCAGCAGTGAGAAACGAGGGGACTGGGGCTACACCTTC. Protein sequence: CASSEKRGDWGYTF.